This passage covers 25 T cell receptor beta chains from one sample sequenced in a study of blood T cell repertoires in COVID-19. Sequencing was performed with immunoSEQ multiplex PCR; in TCRdb, only in-frame clones are kept and a portion is missing. The sample lists some 46,000 clones, 80% to 90% seen once, with 25% to 40% in the top ten. Sequences were obtained from peripheral blood. These receptors all stem from a woman aged 80 or older with COVID-19, enrolled during active disease.

The J gene is TRBJ2-1, the V gene TRBV11-3; 7 nucleotides match TRBD2. Trimming took 0 bases from V and 5 from J; bases not matched to a gene: 7. The CDR3 sequence is 16 residues long. Germline CDR1 is SGHNT and CDR2 is YENEEA. The CDR3 protein is CASSLDGRGGDNEQFF. The CDR3 DNA sequence: TGTGCCAGCAGCTTAGATGGGAGGGGAGGGGACAATGAGCAGTTCTTC.

The chain joins TRBV6-1 to TRBJ2-7; possible D gene TRBD1, 5 bases. There are 14 residues in the CDR3. Germline V gene lookup returns CDR1 MNHNS and CDR2 SASEGT. The V and J ends lost 1 base and 4 bases respectively, with 11 bases between them. In nucleotides, the CDR3 is TGTGCCAGCAGTGAAGAGGGGTCAGTTTACGAGCAGTACTTC. It yields the protein CASSEEGSVYEQYF.

The V gene is TRBV10-3, the J gene TRBJ1-2; 7 bases map to TRBD1. V gave up 5 bases and J gave up 4 bases; unmatched junction bases: 7. The CDR3 is made up of 14 amino acids. The V gene's germline CDR1 is ENHRY and CDR2 SYGVKD. CDR3 residues: CAISPDRKAYGYTF. CDR3 bases: TGTGCCATCAGTCCGGACAGGAAAGCCTATGGCTACACCTTC.

The V call is TRBV7-2, the J call TRBJ1-1, with D unclear. CDR1 is SGHTA, CDR2 FQGNSA, per germline. This CDR3 contains 11 residues. V was pared by 5 bases and J by 3 bases, with 4 bases between. CDR3 in amino acids: CASSPYTEAFF. The DNA of the CDR3 is TGTGCCAGCAGCCCTTACACTGAAGCTTTCTTT.

CDR3 coding DNA: TGTGCCAGCAGCTTAGGAGGGTCGAACACCGGGGAGCTGTTTTTT. Amino acid sequence: CASSLGGSNTGELFF. The J gene is TRBJ2-2, the V gene TRBV7-2, with D possibly matching TRBD2 (5 bases). Germline CDR1 is SGHTA and CDR2 is FQGNSA. This CDR3 is built from 15 residues. The germline V and J ends were trimmed by 1 base and 0 bases, with 6 bases remaining between them.

For the CDR3, the DNA is TGTGCCAGCCGGGGGTTATCGAATGAAAAACTGTTTTTT. Translated: CASRGLSNEKLFF. The rearrangement links TRBV6-5 to TRBJ1-4; TRBD1 might be the D (5 bases). Germline V gives CDR1 MNHEY, CDR2 SVGAGI. V lost 8 bases and J lost 5, with 12 bases in between. CDR3 length: 13 amino acids.

There are a few counts of this clone. The chain recombines TRBV6-6 with TRBJ1-2; 7 nucleotides align to TRBD1. Germline V gives CDR1 MNHNY, CDR2 SVGAGI (reference sequence). V lost 5 bases, J lost 1 base, and 4 bases stayed unmatched. There are 14 residues in the CDR3. CDR3 in DNA: TGTGCCAGCAGTCCGGGACAGTTTAACTATGGCTACACCTTC. Protein sequence: CASSPGQFNYGYTF.

The chain recombines TRBV6-5 with TRBJ2-7; 8 bases are shared with TRBD1. Looked up from germline, CDR1 is MNHEY and CDR2 is SVGAGI. Trimming removed 0 bases from V and 6 bases from J; junction bases left unmatched: 7. The CDR3 contains 15 residues. CDR3 DNA sequence: TGTGCCAGCAGTTACTCCGGGACAGGTCCCTGCGAGCAGTACTTC. Translated, it gives CASSYSGTGPCEQYF.

The chain carries TRBV7-7 and TRBJ1-1, with D possibly being TRBD1 (6 bases). This CDR3 contains 13 residues. Germline V lookup: CDR1 SSHAT, CDR2 FNYEAQ (reference sequence). Trimming cost V 3 bases and J 5 bases, with 10 bases left between them. This CDR3 reads CASSLKQGTEAFF. CDR3 nucleotides: TGTGCCAGCAGCTTGAAACAGGGAACTGAAGCTTTCTTT.

This clone was recorded once. For the CDR3, the DNA is TGTGCCAGCAGCTTAGTCGGGAGAAGGGCCGGGGAGCTGTTTTTT. Translated, it gives CASSLVGRRAGELFF. The chain combines TRBV7-2 with TRBJ2-2; a weak D match, TRBD2 (6 bases). CDR1 and CDR2 (germline): SGHTA, FQGNSA. The CDR3 length is 15 residues. Trimming took 1 base from V and 6 from J, leaving 12 bases between them.

The J gene is TRBJ2-3, the V gene TRBV5-1, with 11 bases aligning to TRBD2. CDR1 is SGHRS, CDR2 YFSETQ, per germline. The CDR3 is 16 amino acids. Trimming took 4 bases from V and 5 from J; bases not matched to a gene: 9. The CDR3 reads CASSGGTSGLLDTQYF. CDR3 coding DNA: TGCGCCAGCAGCGGAGGGACTAGCGGCTTATTAGATACGCAGTATTTT.

The rearrangement links TRBV5-4 to TRBJ2-1; TRBD2 aligns across 12 bases. Germline CDR1 SGHNT, CDR2 YYREEE (reference sequence). CDR3 length equals 18 residues. J was trimmed by 10 bases and V by 2 bases; bases with no gene match: 16. DNA for the CDR3: TGTGCCAGCAGCTTAAGGGCTCCCGGACTAGCGGGGACAATGGAGCAGTTCTTC. Protein product: CASSLRAPGLAGTMEQFF.

CDR3 protein: CASATGQGGKNIQYF. As DNA, the CDR3 is TGTGCCAGCGCCACTGGACAGGGGGGCAAAAACATTCAGTACTTC. The chain couples TRBV6-5 to TRBJ2-4, with TRBD1 identical over 10 bases. The CDR3 runs 15 residues. Per the germline V gene, CDR1 is MNHEY and CDR2 is SVGAGI. Germline trimming cut 8 bases from V and 3 bases from J; bases unmatched to any gene: 7.

This clone was recorded only once. The chain recombines TRBV6-5 with TRBJ1-2, with D possibly matching TRBD1 (5 bases). Between the trimmed V and J ends, which lost 4 bases and 1 base, there was a span of 10 bases. There are 14 residues in the CDR3. CDR1 MNHEY and CDR2 SVGAGI come from the germline V gene. CDR3: CASSSGLVNYGYTF. CDR3 bases: TGTGCCAGCAGTTCAGGGTTGGTTAACTATGGCTACACCTTC.

This clone came up once. V gene TRBV9 combines with J gene TRBJ2-7, with D tentatively TRBD1 (6 bases). Between the trimmed V and J ends, which lost 3 bases and 0 bases, there was a span of 13 bases. The germline gives CDR1 SGDLS, CDR2 YYNGEE. The CDR3 covers 15 residues. Here the CDR3 reads CASSGGDIPSYEQYF. DNA of the CDR3: TGTGCCAGCAGCGGAGGGGACATACCCTCCTACGAGCAGTACTTC.

The chain joins TRBV6-5 to TRBJ1-2; 7 nucleotides align to TRBD1. V trimming: 5 bases; J trimming: 5 bases; junction bases outside the gene matches: 11. The germline gives CDR1 MNHEY, CDR2 SVGAGI. The CDR3 covers 15 residues. DNA for the CDR3: TGTGCCAGCAGTAGAGATATCGGGACAGTTTATGGCTACACCTTC. Amino acid sequence: CASSRDIGTVYGYTF.

This chain joins TRBV19 and TRBJ1-3, with unresolved D. The V gene's germline CDR1 is LNHDA and CDR2 SQIVND (reference sequence). The germline V and J ends were trimmed by 2 bases and 2 bases, with 7 bases remaining between them. CDR3 length: 14 amino acids. The CDR3 here is CASSISRTGNTIYF. CDR3 DNA sequence: TGTGCCAGTAGTATATCCAGGACTGGAAACACCATATATTTT.

This clone was observed a single time. The CDR3 is CASSLGGKLQPQHF. For the CDR3, the DNA is TGCGCCAGCAGCTTGGGCGGCAAGCTTCAGCCCCAGCATTTT. This sequence joins TRBV5-1 and TRBJ1-5; D gene ambiguous. Trimming took off 0 bases at V and 6 bases at J, with 10 bases between the two ends. This CDR3 spans 14 amino acids. Germline lookup yields CDR1 SGHRS and CDR2 YFSETQ.

CDR3 nucleotides: TGTGCCAGCAGCGTCCGACTAGGCCCGACAGATACGCAGTATTTT. Encoded protein: CASSVRLGPTDTQYF. This chain joins TRBV9 and TRBJ2-3; the D gene is possibly TRBD2 (6 bases). Germline V lookup: CDR1 SGDLS, CDR2 YYNGEE. V was cut by 2 bases and J by 3 bases, with 13 bases left in between. The CDR3 is 15 residues long.

J is TRBJ2-2 and V is TRBV21-1; the tabulated D call, TRBD1, remains unverified against the DNA. TRBV21-1 is a known pseudogene. The CDR3 is made up of 18 amino acids. CDR3 bases: TGTGCCAGCAGCAACCGGGACAGGGGTCCTACGAACACCGGGGAGCTGTTTTTT. Protein: CASSNRDRGPTNTGELFF.

Here the CDR3 reads CASSSGQGYNEKLFF. DNA for the CDR3: TGTGCCAGCAGCTCAGGACAGGGCTATAATGAAAAACTGTTTTTT. The chain joins TRBV6-5 to TRBJ1-4; 8 positions agree with TRBD1. Germline V gives CDR1 MNHEY, CDR2 SVGAGI. CDR3 length: 15 amino acids. V lost 6 bases and J lost 4; bases outside the gene matches: 7.

The rearrangement links TRBV5-1 to TRBJ2-5; 8 bases fit TRBD1. After removal of 4 bases from V and 5 bases from J, the junction contained 13 bases not matched to a gene. The CDR3 is 16 residues long. Germline V gene data show CDR1 as SGHRS and CDR2 as YFSETQ. CDR3 loop: CASSRSTARGRETQYF. The CDR3 DNA sequence: TGCGCCAGCAGCCGCTCAACGGCCAGGGGGCGGGAGACCCAGTACTTC.

The chain has TRBV7-3 and TRBJ1-6, with 8 positions matching TRBD1. There are 15 residues in the CDR3. The J segment lost 7 bases and the V segment lost 5 bases, leaving 7 bases of the junction unmatched. The germline V gene has CDR1 SGHTA and CDR2 FQGTGA. CDR3 in amino acids: CASSAGQGWNSPLHF. The CDR3 DNA reads TGTGCCAGCAGCGCTGGACAGGGTTGGAATTCACCCCTCCACTTT.

The chain joins TRBV29-1 to TRBJ1-6; TRBD1 matches 9 bases. This CDR3 contains 14 residues. J gave up 10 bases and V 6 bases, and 10 bases lay outside the gene matches. Germline assignment: CDR1 SQVTM and CDR2 ANQGSEA. DNA for the CDR3: TGCAGCGTCGCCACGGGACAGGGCCTCTCACCCCTCCACTTT. Translated: CSVATGQGLSPLHF.

This chain links TRBV7-2 with TRBJ2-7; D unclear. The germline CDR1 and CDR2 sequences are SGHTA and FQGNSA. The CDR3 runs to 15 residues. Trimming took 1 base from V and 0 from J, leaving 10 bases between them. The CDR3 DNA reads as TGTGCCAGCAGCTTAGGACGCCCTAGCTCCTACGAGCAGTACTTC. Its translation: CASSLGRPSSYEQYF.